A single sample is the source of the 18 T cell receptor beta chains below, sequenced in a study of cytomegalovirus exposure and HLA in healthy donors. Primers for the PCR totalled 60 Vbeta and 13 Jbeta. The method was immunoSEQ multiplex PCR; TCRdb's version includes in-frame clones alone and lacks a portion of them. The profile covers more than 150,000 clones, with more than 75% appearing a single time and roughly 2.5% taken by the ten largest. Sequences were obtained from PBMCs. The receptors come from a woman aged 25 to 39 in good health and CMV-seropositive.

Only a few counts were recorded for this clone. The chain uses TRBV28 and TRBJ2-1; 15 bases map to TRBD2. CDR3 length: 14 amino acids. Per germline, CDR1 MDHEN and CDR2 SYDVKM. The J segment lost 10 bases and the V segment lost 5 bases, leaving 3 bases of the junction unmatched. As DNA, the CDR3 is TGTGCCAGCAGTCCGGGACTAGCGGGGGGAGAGCAGTTCTTC. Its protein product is CASSPGLAGGEQFF. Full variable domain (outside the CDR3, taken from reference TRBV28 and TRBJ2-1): DVKVTQSSRYLVKRTGEKVFLECVQDMDHENMFWYRQDPGLGLRLIYFSYDVKMKEKGDIPEGYSVSREKKERFSLILESASTNQTSMYLCASSPGLAGGEQFFGPGTRLTVL.

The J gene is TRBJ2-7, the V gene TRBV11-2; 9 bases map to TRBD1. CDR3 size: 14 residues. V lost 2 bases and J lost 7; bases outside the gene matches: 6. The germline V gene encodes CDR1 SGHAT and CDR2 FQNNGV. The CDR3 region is CASSLRWDREEQYF. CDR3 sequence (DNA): TGTGCCAGCAGCTTACGTTGGGACAGGGAAGAGCAGTACTTC. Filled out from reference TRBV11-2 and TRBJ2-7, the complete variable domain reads EAGVAQSPRYKIIEKRQSVAFWCNPISGHATLYWYQQILGQGPKLLIQFQNNGVVDDSQLPKDRFSAERLKGVDSTLKIQPAKLEDSAVYLCASSLRWDREEQYFGPGTRLTVT.

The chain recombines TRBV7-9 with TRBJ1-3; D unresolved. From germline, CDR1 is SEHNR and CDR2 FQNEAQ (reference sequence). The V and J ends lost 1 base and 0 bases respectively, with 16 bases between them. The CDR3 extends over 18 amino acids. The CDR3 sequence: CASSLGVGRLSSGNTIYF. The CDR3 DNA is TGTGCCAGCAGCTTAGGGGTAGGCAGGTTGAGCTCTGGAAACACCATATATTTT.

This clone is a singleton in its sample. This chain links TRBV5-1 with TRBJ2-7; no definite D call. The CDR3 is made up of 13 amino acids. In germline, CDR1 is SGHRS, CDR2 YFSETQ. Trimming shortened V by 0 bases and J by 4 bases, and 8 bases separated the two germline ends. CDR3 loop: CASSLDSPYEQYF. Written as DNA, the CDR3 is TGCGCCAGCAGCTTGGACAGTCCTTACGAGCAGTACTTC.

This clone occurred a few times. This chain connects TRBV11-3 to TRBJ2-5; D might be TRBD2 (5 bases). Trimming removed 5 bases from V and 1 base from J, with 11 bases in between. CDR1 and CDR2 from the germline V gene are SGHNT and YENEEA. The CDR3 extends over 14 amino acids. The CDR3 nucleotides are TGTGCCAGCAGCCATAGGACTTCCCAAGAGACCCAGTACTTC. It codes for CASSHRTSQETQYF.

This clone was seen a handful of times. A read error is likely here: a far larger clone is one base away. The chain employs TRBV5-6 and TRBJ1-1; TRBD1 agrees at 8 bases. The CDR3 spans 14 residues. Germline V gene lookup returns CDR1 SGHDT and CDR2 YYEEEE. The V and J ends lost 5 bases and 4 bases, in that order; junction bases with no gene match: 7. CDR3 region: CASRGGQGGTEAFF. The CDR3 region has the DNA TGTGCCAGCAGGGGCGGACAGGGTGGCACTGAAGCTTTCTTT. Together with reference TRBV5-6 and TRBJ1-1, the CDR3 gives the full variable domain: DAGVTQSPTHLIKTRGQQVTLRCSPKSGHDTVSWYQQALGQGPQFIFQYYEEEERQRGNFPDRFSGHQFPNYSSELNVNALLLGDSALYLCASRGGQGGTEAFFGQGTRLTVV.

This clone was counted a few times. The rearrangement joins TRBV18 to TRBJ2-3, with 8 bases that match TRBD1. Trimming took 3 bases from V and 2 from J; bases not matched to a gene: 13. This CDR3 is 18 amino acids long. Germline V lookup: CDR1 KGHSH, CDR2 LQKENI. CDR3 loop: CASSPPGTGTPFTDTQYF. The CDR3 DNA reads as TGTGCCAGCTCACCTCCCGGGACAGGAACCCCGTTCACAGATACGCAGTATTTT.

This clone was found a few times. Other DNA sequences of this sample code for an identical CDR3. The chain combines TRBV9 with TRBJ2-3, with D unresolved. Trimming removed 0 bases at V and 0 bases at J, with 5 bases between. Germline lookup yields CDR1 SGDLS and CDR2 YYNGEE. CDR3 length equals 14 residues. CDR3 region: CASSVAGSTDTQYF. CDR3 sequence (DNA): TGTGCCAGCAGCGTAGCGGGTAGCACAGATACGCAGTATTTT.

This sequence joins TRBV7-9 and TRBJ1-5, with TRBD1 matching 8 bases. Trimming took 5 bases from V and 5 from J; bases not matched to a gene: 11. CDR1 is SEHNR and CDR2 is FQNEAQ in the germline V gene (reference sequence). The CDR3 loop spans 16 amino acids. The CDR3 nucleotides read TGTGCCAGCAGCCCAGGAGGGGACAGGCCTCATCAGCCCCAGCATTTT. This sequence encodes CASSPGGDRPHQPQHF.

CDR3 region: CASSFGSTGAGEKLFF. The CDR3 DNA sequence: TGTGCCAGCAGCTTCGGGTCGACAGGGGCGGGGGAAAAACTGTTTTTT. This rearrangement joins TRBV11-2 to TRBJ1-4; 8 bases line up with TRBD1. Looked up from germline, CDR1 is SGHAT and CDR2 is FQNNGV. V lost 3 bases to trimming and J lost 8 bases; unmatched junction nucleotides: 11. The CDR3 is made up of 16 amino acids.

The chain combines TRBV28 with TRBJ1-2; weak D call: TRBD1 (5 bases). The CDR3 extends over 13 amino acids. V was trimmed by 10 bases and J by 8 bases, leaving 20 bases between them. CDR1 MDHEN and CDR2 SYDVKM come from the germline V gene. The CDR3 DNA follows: TGTGCCACCACGGTCCAGGGCACTATCGGCTACACCTTC. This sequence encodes CATTVQGTIGYTF.

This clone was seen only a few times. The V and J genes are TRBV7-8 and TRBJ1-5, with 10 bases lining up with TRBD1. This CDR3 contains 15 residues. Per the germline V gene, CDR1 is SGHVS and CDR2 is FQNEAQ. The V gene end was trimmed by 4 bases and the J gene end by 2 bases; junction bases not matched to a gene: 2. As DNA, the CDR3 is TGTGCCAGCAGCTCCGGGACAGGGGGCAATCAGCCCCAGCATTTT. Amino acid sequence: CASSSGTGGNQPQHF.

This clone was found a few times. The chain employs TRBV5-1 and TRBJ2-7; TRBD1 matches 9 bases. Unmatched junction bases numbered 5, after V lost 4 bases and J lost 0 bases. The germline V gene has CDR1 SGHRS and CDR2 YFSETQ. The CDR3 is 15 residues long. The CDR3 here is CASSPGTGSSYEQYF. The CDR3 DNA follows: TGCGCCAGCAGCCCGGGGACAGGGTCCTCCTACGAGCAGTACTTC. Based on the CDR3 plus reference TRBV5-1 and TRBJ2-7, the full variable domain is KAGVTQTPRYLIKTRGQQVTLSCSPISGHRSVSWYQQTPGQGLQFLFEYFSETQRNKGNFPGRFSGRQFSNSRSEMNVSTLELGDSALYLCASSPGTGSSYEQYFGPGTRLTVT.

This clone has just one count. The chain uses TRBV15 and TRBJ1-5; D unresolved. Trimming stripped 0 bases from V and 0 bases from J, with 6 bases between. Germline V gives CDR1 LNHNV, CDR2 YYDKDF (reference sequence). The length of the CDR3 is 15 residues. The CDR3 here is CATSREGASNQPQHF. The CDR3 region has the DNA TGTGCCACCAGCAGAGAAGGAGCTAGCAATCAGCCCCAGCATTTT.

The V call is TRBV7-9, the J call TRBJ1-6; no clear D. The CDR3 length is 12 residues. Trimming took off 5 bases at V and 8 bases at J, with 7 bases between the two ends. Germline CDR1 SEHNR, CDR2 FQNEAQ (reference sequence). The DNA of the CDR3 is TGTGCCAGCAGCCTCCCGGATTCACCCCTCCACTTT. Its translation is CASSLPDSPLHF.

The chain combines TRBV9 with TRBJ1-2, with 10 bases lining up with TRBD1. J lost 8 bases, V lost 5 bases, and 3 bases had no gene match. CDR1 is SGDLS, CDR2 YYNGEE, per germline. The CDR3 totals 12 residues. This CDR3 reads CASRDRGTGYTF. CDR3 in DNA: TGTGCCAGCAGGGACAGGGGGACAGGCTACACCTTC.

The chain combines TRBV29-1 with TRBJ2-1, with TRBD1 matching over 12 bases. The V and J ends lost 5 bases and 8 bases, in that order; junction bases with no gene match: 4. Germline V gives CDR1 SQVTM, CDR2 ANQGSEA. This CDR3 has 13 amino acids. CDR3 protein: CSVSGQGADEQFF. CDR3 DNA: TGCAGCGTTTCGGGACAGGGGGCCGATGAGCAGTTCTTC.

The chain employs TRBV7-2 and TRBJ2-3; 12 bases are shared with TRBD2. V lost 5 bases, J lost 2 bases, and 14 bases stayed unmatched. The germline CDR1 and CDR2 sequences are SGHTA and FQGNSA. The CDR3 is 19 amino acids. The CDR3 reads CASSPARVGLAGHTDTQYF. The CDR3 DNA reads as TGTGCCAGCAGCCCAGCCCGGGTGGGACTAGCGGGCCACACAGATACGCAGTATTTT.